Following are 4 T cell receptor beta chains from one sample sequenced in a study of response to subunit inactivated influenza vaccine. TCRdb redid the calling of the RT-PCR reads with MiXCR, one entry per CDR3 protein. The sample holds roughly 500,000 distinct CDR3 sequences, approximately 24% seen once. These data also featured in a second study, about T cells expressing NK-cell markers. This second study says: Synthesis of TCR beta cDNA relied on 5'RACE template switching carrying UMIs.

Sequenced here: CD4+ T cells sorted from PBMCs, sampled 12 days after vaccination. These receptors were obtained from a man over 45 who received an inactivated influenza vaccine.

This chain connects TRBV10-3 to TRBJ2-3; possible D gene TRBD1, 5 bases. Between the trimmed V and J ends, which lost 5 bases and 1 base, there was a span of 13 bases. The germline V gene has CDR1 ENHRY and CDR2 SYGVKD. The CDR3 runs 15 residues. The CDR3 here is CAISIQALGTDTQYF. Written as DNA, the CDR3 is TGTGCCATCAGTATACAGGCTTTGGGCACAGATACGCAGTATTTT.

The J gene is TRBJ2-3, the V gene TRBV29-1; D perhaps matches TRBD2 (5 bases). This CDR3 spans 13 amino acids. Trimming took off 3 bases at V and 2 bases at J, with 9 bases between the two ends. CDR1 is SQVTM, CDR2 ANQGSEA, per germline. Written as DNA, the CDR3 is TGCAGCGTTGATGCGGGCAACACAGATACGCAGTATTTT. Translation gives CSVDAGNTDTQYF.

This clonotype occurred a few times. The V gene is TRBV7-3, the J gene TRBJ1-6, with D tentatively TRBD1 (6 bases). Looked up from germline, CDR1 is SGHTA and CDR2 is FQGTGA. The CDR3 is 14 residues long. Trimming pared 4 bases from V and 7 bases from J, leaving 11 bases between. In nucleotides, the CDR3 is TGTGCCAGCAGCTCTCAGGGGCGGAATTCACCCCTCCACTTT. This sequence encodes CASSSQGRNSPLHF.

With respect to this clonotype: An end of the junction differs from the germline gene, which may be a read error. The chain combines TRBV29-1 with TRBJ2-5; tentative D call: TRBD2 (6 bases). The CDR3 runs 14 residues. The germline CDR1 and CDR2 sequences are SQVTM and ANQGSEA. The CDR3 bases are TGCAGCGTTGAAGGCGCAGGCTGGGGGGAGACCCAGAACTTC. Translating gives CSVEGAGWGETQNF. Combining the CDR3 with reference TRBV29-1 and TRBJ2-5 gives the whole variable domain SAVISQKPSRDICQRGTSLTIQCQVDSQVTMMFWYRQQPGQSLTLIATANQGSEATYESGFVIDKFPISRPNLTFSTLTVSNMSPEDSSIYLCSVEGAGWGETQNFGPGTRLLVL.